Here is one T cell receptor (beta chain) with its context. This record comes from a study of T cell changes during pregnancy in multiple sclerosis. The assay was immunoSEQ multiplex PCR, and TCRdb's table has in-frame clones only and misses some. The table shows about 76,000 clones, with 92% occurring only once. This CDR3 is 11 amino acids long. V shed 1 base and J shed 14 bases, with 10 bases lying between them. Germline CDR1 SGHTA, CDR2 FQGNSA. Specimen: peripheral blood, collected in the first trimester of pregnancy. The TCR comes from a female donor in good health, enrolled as a control in a pregnancy study. This chain links TRBV7-2 with TRBJ2-3, with D perhaps TRBD2 (5 bases). CDR3 region: CASSLGIASYF. In DNA, the CDR3 is TGTGCCAGCAGCTTAGGGATAGCGTCGTATTTT.